This T cell receptor beta chain was sequenced during a study of technical replicates of blood from several donors. This CDR3 has 16 residues. Germline CDR1 is LGHNA and CDR2 is YNFKEQ. V shed 3 bases, J shed 4 bases, and the junction held 10 bases outside the gene matches. The method was immunoSEQ multiplex PCR; TCRdb's version includes in-frame clones alone and lacks a portion of them. The table lists approximately 58,000 clones, 70% to 90% of them singletons. This clone occurred a few times. This clonotype was sampled from a human donor in good health. Some clones in this sample may be carry-over from other donors' samples. This sequence joins TRBV4-2 and TRBJ1-2; 8 nucleotides agree with TRBD1. The material sequenced was PBMCs. CDR3 protein: CASSQEGQGKGYGYTF. CDR3 DNA: TGTGCCAGCAGCCAGGAAGGACAGGGAAAGGGCTATGGCTACACCTTC.